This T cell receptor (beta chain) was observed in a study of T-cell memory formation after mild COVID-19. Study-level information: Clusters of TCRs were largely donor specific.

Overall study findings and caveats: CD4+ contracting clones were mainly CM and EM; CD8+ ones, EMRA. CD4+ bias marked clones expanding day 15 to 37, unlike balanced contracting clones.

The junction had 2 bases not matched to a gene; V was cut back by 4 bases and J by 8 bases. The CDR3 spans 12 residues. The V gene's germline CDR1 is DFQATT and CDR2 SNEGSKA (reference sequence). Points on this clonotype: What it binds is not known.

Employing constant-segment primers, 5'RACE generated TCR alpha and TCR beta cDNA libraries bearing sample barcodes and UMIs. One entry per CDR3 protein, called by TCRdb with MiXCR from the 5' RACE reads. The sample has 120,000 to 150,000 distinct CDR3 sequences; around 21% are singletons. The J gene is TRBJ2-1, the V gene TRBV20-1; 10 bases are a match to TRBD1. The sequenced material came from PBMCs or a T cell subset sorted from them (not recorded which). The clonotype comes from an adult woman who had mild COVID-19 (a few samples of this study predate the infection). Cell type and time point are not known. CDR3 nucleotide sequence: TGCAGTGCTACGGACAGGGGGGATGAGCAGTTCTTC. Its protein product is CSATDRGDEQFF.